The clone carrying this T cell receptor beta chain has just a few counts. This sample was included in a study of blood T cell repertoires in COVID-19. In the study overall: Whether acute or convalescent, the COVID-19 samples came from the United States, Italy and Spain. The analysed material was cDNA or gDNA that came from T cells, B-cell-depleted T cells, or PBMCs.

The table came from immunoSEQ multiplex PCR; TCRdb's copy has only in-frame clones and leaves some out. This table has approximately 190,000 clones, 80% appearing once. The length of the CDR3 is 14 residues. V shed 6 bases, J shed 1 base, and the junction held 4 bases outside the gene matches. CDR1 is SNHLY and CDR2 is FYNNEI in the germline V gene. Sample: peripheral blood. The chain employs TRBV2 and TRBJ1-2; 8 bases agree with TRBD1. The receptor's source is a man aged 55-75 years with acute or convalescent COVID-19. CDR3 amino acids: CASSFDRGNYGYTF. The DNA of the CDR3 is TGTGCCAGCAGCTTTGACAGGGGTAACTATGGCTACACCTTC.